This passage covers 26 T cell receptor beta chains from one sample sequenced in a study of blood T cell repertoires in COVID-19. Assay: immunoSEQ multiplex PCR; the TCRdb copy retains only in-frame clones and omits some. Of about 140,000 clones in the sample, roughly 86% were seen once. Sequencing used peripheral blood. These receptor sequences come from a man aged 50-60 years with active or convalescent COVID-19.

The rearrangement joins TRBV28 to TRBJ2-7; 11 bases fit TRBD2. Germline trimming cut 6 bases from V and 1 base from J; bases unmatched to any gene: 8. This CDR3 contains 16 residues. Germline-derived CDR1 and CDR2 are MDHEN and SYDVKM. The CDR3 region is CASRAGLAVRSYEQYF. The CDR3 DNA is TGTGCCAGCAGGGCGGGACTAGCGGTACGGTCCTACGAGCAGTACTTC.

The CDR3 reads CASSEAARRVTEAFF. The DNA for the CDR3 is TGTGCCAGCAGTGAAGCTGCGCGGAGGGTGACTGAAGCTTTCTTT. The V gene is TRBV2, the J gene TRBJ1-1, with unresolved D. Trimming stripped 0 bases from V and 5 bases from J, with 13 bases between. Per germline, CDR1 SNHLY and CDR2 FYNNEI. CDR3 size: 15 residues.

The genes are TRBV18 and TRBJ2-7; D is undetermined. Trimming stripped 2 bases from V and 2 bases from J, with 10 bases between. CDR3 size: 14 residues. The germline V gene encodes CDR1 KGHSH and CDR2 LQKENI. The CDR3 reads CASSPSRQAYEQYF. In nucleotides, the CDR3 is TGTGCCAGCTCACCAAGTCGCCAGGCCTACGAGCAGTACTTC.

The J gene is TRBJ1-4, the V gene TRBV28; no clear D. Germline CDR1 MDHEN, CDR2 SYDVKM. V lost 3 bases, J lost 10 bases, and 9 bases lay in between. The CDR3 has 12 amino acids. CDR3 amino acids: CASSLEGVKLFF. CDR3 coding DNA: TGTGCCAGCAGTTTGGAGGGTGTAAAACTGTTTTTT.

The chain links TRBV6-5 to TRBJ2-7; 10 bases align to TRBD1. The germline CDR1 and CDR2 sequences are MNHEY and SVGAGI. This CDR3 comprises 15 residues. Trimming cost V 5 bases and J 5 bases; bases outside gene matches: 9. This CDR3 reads CASSLVDRGFNEQYF. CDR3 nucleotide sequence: TGTGCCAGCAGTCTTGTGGACAGGGGGTTTAACGAGCAGTACTTC.

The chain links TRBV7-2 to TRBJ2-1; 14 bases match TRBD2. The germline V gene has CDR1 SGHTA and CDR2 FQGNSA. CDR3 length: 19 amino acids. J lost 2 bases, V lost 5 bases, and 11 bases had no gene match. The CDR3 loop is CASSAQGLAGGVPYNEQFF. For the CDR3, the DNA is TGTGCCAGCAGCGCCCAAGGACTAGCGGGAGGCGTCCCCTACAATGAGCAGTTCTTC.

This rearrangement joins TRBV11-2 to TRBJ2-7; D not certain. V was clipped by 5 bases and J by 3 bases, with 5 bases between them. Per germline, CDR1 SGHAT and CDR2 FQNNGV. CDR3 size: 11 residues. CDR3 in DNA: TGTGCCAGCAGCATCAGCTACGAGCAGTACTTC. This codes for CASSISYEQYF.

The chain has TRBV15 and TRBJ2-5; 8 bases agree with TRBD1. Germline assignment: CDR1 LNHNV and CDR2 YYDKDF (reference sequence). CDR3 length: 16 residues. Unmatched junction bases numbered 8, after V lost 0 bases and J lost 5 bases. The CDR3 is CATSRDGDRPRETQYF. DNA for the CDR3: TGTGCCACCAGCAGAGATGGGGACAGGCCCCGGGAGACCCAGTACTTC.

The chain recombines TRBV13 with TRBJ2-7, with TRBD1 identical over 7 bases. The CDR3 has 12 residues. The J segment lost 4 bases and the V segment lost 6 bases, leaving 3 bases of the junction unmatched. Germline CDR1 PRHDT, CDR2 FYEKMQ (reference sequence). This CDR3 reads CASSTQGYEQYF. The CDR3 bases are TGTGCCAGCAGTACACAGGGGTACGAGCAGTACTTC.

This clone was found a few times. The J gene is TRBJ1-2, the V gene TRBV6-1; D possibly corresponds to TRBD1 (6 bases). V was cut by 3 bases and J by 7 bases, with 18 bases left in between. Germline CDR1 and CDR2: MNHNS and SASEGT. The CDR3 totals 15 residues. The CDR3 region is CASSEGYQGSRGYTF. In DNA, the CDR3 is TGTGCCAGCAGTGAGGGGTATCAGGGGAGCCGTGGCTACACCTTC.

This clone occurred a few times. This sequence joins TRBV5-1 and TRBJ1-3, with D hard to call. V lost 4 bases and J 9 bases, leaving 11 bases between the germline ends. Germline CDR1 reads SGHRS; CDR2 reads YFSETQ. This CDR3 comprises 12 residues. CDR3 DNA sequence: TGCGCCAGCAGCCCATGGGGAGGCACCATATATTTT. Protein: CASSPWGGTIYF. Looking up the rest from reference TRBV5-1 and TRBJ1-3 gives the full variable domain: KAGVTQTPRYLIKTRGQQVTLSCSPISGHRSVSWYQQTPGQGLQFLFEYFSETQRNKGNFPGRFSGRQFSNSRSEMNVSTLELGDSALYLCASSPWGGTIYFGEGSWLTVV.

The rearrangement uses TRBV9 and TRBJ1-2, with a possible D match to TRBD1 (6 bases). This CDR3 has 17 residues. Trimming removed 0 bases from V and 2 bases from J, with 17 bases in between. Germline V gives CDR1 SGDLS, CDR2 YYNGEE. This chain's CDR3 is CASSVGGLGRGNYGYTF. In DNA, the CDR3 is TGTGCCAGCAGCGTAGGAGGTCTGGGGAGGGGGAACTATGGCTACACCTTC.

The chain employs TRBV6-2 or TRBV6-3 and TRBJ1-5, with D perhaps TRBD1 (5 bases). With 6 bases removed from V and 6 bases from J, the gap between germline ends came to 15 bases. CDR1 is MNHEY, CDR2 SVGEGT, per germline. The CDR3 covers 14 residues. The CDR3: CASSKGSVIQPQHF. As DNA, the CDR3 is TGTGCCAGCAGCAAGGGGTCGGTAATTCAGCCCCAGCATTTT.

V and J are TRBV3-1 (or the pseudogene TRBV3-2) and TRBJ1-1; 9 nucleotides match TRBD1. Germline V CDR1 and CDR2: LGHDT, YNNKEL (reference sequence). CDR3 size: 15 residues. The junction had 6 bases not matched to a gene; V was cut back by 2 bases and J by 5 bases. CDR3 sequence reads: CASSQSDRGGTEAFF. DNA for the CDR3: TGTGCCAGCAGCCAATCGGACAGGGGAGGGACTGAAGCTTTCTTT.

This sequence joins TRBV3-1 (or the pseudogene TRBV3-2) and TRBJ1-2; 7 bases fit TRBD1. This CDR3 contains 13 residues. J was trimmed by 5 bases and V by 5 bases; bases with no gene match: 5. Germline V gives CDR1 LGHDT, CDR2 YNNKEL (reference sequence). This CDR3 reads CASSEPGQYGYTF. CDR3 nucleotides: TGTGCCAGCAGCGAACCGGGACAGTATGGCTACACCTTC.

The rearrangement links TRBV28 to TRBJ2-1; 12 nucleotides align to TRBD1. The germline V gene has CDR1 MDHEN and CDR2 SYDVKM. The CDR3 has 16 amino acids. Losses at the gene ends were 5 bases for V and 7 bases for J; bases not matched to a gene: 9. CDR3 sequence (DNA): TGTGCCAGCAGTCCCCTGGGACAGGGGGCGGGTAATGAGCAGTTCTTC. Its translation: CASSPLGQGAGNEQFF.

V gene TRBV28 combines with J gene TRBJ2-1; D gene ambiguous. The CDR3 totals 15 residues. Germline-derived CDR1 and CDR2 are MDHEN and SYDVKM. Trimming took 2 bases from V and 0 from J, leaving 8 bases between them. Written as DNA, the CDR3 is TGTGCCAGCAGTTTAACCCTTAGCTCCTACAATGAGCAGTTCTTC. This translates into CASSLTLSSYNEQFF. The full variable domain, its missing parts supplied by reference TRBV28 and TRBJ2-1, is DVKVTQSSRYLVKRTGEKVFLECVQDMDHENMFWYRQDPGLGLRLIYFSYDVKMKEKGDIPEGYSVSREKKERFSLILESASTNQTSMYLCASSLTLSSYNEQFFGPGTRLTVL.

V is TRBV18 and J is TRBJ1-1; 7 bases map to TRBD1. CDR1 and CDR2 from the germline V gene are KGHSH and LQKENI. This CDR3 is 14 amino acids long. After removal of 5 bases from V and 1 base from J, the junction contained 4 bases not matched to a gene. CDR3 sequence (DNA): TGTGCCAGCTCATCTGGGACAGCGAACACTGAAGCTTTCTTT. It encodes CASSSGTANTEAFF.

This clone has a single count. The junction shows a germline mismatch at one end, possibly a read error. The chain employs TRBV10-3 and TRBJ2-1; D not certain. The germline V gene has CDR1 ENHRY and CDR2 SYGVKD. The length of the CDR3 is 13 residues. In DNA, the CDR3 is TGTGCCATCAGTGAGTCGAACTACCATGAGCAGTTCTTC. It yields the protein CAISESNYHEQFF.

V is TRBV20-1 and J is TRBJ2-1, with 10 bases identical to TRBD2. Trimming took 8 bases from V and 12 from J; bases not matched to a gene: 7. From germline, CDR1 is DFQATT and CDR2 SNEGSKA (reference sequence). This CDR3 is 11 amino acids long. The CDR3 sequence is CSSLLAGGQFF. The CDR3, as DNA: TGCAGTTCCCTTTTAGCGGGAGGGCAGTTCTTC.

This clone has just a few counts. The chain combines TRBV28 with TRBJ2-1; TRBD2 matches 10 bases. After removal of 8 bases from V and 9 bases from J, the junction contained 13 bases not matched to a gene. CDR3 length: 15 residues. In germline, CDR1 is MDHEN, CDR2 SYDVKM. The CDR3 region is CASGSSGSTRGEQFF. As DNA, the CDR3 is TGTGCCAGCGGATCTAGCGGGAGTACACGAGGTGAGCAGTTCTTC.

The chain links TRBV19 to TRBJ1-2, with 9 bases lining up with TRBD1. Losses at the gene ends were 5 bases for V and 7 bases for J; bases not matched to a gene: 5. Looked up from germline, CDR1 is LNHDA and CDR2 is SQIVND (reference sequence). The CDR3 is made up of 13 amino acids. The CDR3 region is CASSWGQGGGYTF. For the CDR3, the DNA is TGTGCCAGTAGTTGGGGACAGGGTGGTGGCTACACCTTC.

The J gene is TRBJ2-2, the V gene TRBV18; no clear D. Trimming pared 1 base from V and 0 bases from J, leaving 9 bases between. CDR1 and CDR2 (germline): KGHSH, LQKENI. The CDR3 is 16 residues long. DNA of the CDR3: TGTGCCAGCTCACCACAACTTTCTGCGAACACCGGGGAGCTGTTTTTT. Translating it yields CASSPQLSANTGELFF. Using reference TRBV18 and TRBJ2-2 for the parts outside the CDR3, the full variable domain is NAGVMQNPRHLVRRRGQEARLRCSPMKGHSHVYWYRQLPEEGLKFMVYLQKENIIDESGMPKERFSAEFPKEGPSILRIQQVVRGDSAAYFCASSPQLSANTGELFFGEGSRLTVL.

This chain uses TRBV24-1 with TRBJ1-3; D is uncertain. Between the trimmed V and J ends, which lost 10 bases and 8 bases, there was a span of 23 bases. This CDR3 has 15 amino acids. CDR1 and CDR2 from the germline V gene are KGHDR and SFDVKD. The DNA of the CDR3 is TGTGCCACTCGAGGCGAAGGTCCGCTCGGAGACACCATATATTTT. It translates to CATRGEGPLGDTIYF.

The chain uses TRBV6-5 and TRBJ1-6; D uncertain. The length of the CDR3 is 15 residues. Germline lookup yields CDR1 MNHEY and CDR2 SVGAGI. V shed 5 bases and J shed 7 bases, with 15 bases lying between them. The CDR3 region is CASSLKDITNSPLHF. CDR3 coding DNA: TGTGCCAGCAGTCTTAAAGACATCACCAATTCACCCCTCCACTTT.

This CDR3 reads CASSLFRGNQPQHF. The CDR3 bases are TGTGCCAGCAGTTTATTTCGGGGTAACCAGCCCCAGCATTTT. The chain combines TRBV27 with TRBJ1-5; D is uncertain. The germline V gene has CDR1 MNHEY and CDR2 SMNVEV (reference sequence). With 1 base removed from V and 7 bases from J, the gap between germline ends came to 11 bases. This CDR3 has 14 residues.